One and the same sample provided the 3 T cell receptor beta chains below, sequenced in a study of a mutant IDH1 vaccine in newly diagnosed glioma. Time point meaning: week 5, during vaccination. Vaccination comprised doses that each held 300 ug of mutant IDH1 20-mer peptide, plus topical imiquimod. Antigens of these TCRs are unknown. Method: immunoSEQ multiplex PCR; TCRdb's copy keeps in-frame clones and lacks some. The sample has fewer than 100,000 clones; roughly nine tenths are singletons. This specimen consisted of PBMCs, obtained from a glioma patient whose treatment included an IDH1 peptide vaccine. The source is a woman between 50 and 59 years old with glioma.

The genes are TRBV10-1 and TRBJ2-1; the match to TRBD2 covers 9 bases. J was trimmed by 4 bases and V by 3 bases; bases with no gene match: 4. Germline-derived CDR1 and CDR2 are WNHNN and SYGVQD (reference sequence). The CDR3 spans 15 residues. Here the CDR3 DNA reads TGCGCCAGCAGTGACGGGCTAGCGGGATACAATGAGCAGTTCTTC. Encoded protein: CASSDGLAGYNEQFF.

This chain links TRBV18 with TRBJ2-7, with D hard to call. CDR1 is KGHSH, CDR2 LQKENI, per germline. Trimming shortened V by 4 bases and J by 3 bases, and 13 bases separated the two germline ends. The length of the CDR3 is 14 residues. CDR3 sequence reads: CASSLAAHIYEQYF. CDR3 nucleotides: TGTGCCAGCTCACTGGCGGCACACATCTACGAGCAGTACTTC. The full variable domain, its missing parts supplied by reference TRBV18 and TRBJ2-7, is NAGVMQNPRHLVRRRGQEARLRCSPMKGHSHVYWYRQLPEEGLKFMVYLQKENIIDESGMPKERFSAEFPKEGPSILRIQQVVRGDSAAYFCASSLAAHIYEQYFGPGTRLTVT.

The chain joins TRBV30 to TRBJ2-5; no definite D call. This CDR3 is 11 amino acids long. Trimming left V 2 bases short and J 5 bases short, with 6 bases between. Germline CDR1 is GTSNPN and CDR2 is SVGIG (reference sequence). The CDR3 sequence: CAWSLGETQYF. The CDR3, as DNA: TGTGCCTGGAGTTTAGGGGAGACCCAGTACTTC. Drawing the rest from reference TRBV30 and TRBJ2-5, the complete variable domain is SQTIHQWPATLVQPVGSPLSLECTVEGTSNPNLYWYRQAAGRGLQLLFYSVGIGQISSEVPQNLSASRPQDRQFILSSKKLLLSDSGFYLCAWSLGETQYFGPGTRLLVL.